Below are 25 T cell receptor beta chains sequenced from a single sample in a study of blood T cell repertoires in COVID-19 (TCRdb year 2020). Library generation was performed with the immunoSEQ multiplex PCR assay. What TCRdb holds here is the immuneACCESS table cut down to in-frame rearrangements. Part of the clones is not present; checked against another copy, under half of the missing clones reflect an unresolved V gene, and the others are unexplained. The table for this sample lists under 200,000 clones; roughly four fifths of them were counted only once. The ten largest make up about 11% of the sample. The sequencing input was PBMCs or T cells enriched from blood (not recorded which). These receptors were collected from a man between 45 and 60 years old who had recovered from COVID-19.

This clone was recorded only once. The chain uses TRBV5-6 and TRBJ2-7, with a possible D match to TRBD1 (6 bases). Germline CDR1 SGHDT, CDR2 YYEEEE. Between the trimmed V and J ends, which lost 2 bases and 2 bases, there was a span of 8 bases. This CDR3 has 13 amino acids. In DNA form, the CDR3 reads TGTGCCAGCAGCTTAGGGACAACCTACGAGCAGTACTTC. Amino acids: CASSLGTTYEQYF.

The V and J genes are TRBV27 and TRBJ1-5; 8 bases line up with TRBD1. V was clipped by 6 bases and J by 1 base; unmatched bases: 20. Germline lookup yields CDR1 MNHEY and CDR2 SMNVEV (reference sequence). This CDR3 region has 20 residues. The chain's CDR3 is CASSPRIRQGASRSNQPQHF. The DNA of the CDR3 is TGTGCCAGCAGCCCCCGCATTAGGCAGGGGGCTAGTAGGAGCAATCAGCCCCAGCATTTT.

The rearrangement links TRBV14 to TRBJ2-7, with TRBD1 as a possible D gene (5 bases). CDR3 length: 16 residues. Germline V gene sequence: CDR1 SGHDN, CDR2 FVKESK. V lost 2 bases and J 1 base, leaving 15 bases between the germline ends. The CDR3 protein is CASSQYATASSYEQYF. The CDR3, as DNA: TGTGCCAGCAGCCAATATGCGACAGCTAGTTCCTACGAGCAGTACTTC.

The chain joins TRBV19 to TRBJ1-2; TRBD1 matches 7 bases. Germline trimming cut 8 bases from V and 2 bases from J; bases unmatched to any gene: 8. The germline V gene has CDR1 LNHDA and CDR2 SQIVND (reference sequence). The CDR3 totals 14 residues. For the CDR3, the DNA is TGTGCCAGTCGACCTACAGGGGAGAACTATGGCTACACCTTC. This encodes CASRPTGENYGYTF.

CDR3 residues: CASSLTPGSGNTIYF. The CDR3 region has the DNA TGTGCCAGCAGTTTAACCCCAGGGTCTGGAAACACCATATATTTT. V and J are TRBV28 and TRBJ1-3; tentatively, D is TRBD1 (5 bases). Germline CDR1 reads MDHEN; CDR2 reads SYDVKM. CDR3 length: 15 amino acids. V was cut by 2 bases and J by 1 base, with 9 bases left in between. Full variable domain (missing parts from reference TRBV28 and TRBJ1-3): DVKVTQSSRYLVKRTGEKVFLECVQDMDHENMFWYRQDPGLGLRLIYFSYDVKMKEKGDIPEGYSVSREKKERFSLILESASTNQTSMYLCASSLTPGSGNTIYFGEGSWLTVV.

The chain uses TRBV7-2 and TRBJ1-3; D possibly corresponds to TRBD1 (5 bases). V lost 0 bases and J lost 4, with 7 bases in between. Germline CDR1 and CDR2: SGHTA and FQGNSA. The CDR3 sequence is 14 residues long. The CDR3 spells CASSLATAGNTIYF. CDR3 nucleotide sequence: TGTGCCAGCAGCTTAGCGACAGCCGGAAACACCATATATTTT.

This clone was seen a handful of times. V is TRBV11-3 and J is TRBJ2-1; perhaps TRBD1 as D (5 bases). The CDR3 contains 15 residues. Germline CDR1 reads SGHNT; CDR2 reads YENEEA. V was pared by 3 bases and J by 4 bases, with 13 bases between. The CDR3 nucleotides read TGTGCCAGCAGCTTGGGGCTAACAGTATACAATGAGCAGTTCTTC. It specifies CASSLGLTVYNEQFF.

The chain combines TRBV7-2 with TRBJ2-1; the D gene is possibly TRBD2 (7 bases). Trimming pared 6 bases from V and 6 bases from J, leaving 18 bases between. From germline, CDR1 is SGHTA and CDR2 FQGNSA. The CDR3 sequence is 15 residues long. CDR3 nucleotides: TGTGCCAGCAGGGTAGGGGGGGGCGTGGTCAATGAGCAGTTCTTC. Translated, it gives CASRVGGGVVNEQFF.

This clone was recorded once. The V gene is TRBV11-3, the J gene TRBJ2-1; TRBD2 matches at 8 bases. V lost 5 bases and J lost 3; bases outside the gene matches: 12. The length of the CDR3 is 17 residues. CDR1 SGHNT and CDR2 YENEEA come from the germline V gene. CDR3 in amino acids: CASSPLSGGPNYNEQFF. DNA of the CDR3: TGTGCCAGCAGCCCTCTCAGCGGGGGACCCAACTACAATGAGCAGTTCTTC.

Regarding this clone: The same CDR3 can be traced to other DNA sequences in this sample. The V gene is TRBV28, the J gene TRBJ1-3, with D unclear. CDR3 length: 13 amino acids. The germline V gene has CDR1 MDHEN and CDR2 SYDVKM. Trimming removed 6 bases from V and 0 bases from J, with 6 bases in between. This CDR3 reads CASRLSSGNTIYF. DNA for the CDR3: TGTGCCAGCAGACTAAGCTCTGGAAACACCATATATTTT.

The chain carries TRBV19 and TRBJ2-2; 11 bases line up with TRBD2. CDR1 and CDR2 (germline): LNHDA, SQIVND (reference sequence). The trim removed 7 bases at V and 6 bases at J, leaving 10 bases unmatched. This CDR3 is 16 amino acids long. CDR3 protein: CASNGQPGLAAGELFF. The CDR3 DNA reads as TGTGCCAGTAACGGACAGCCGGGACTAGCGGCCGGGGAGCTGTTTTTT.

As to this clone: A much larger clone lies one base from this, so it may be a read error. The chain combines TRBV7-2 with TRBJ2-7; 8 positions match TRBD2. This CDR3 has 18 amino acids. CDR1 is SGHTA and CDR2 is FQGNSA in the germline V gene. The trim removed 2 bases at V and 0 bases at J, leaving 12 bases unmatched. The CDR3 spells CASSLTGRGTSISYEQYF. The DNA for the CDR3 is TGTGCCAGCAGCTTAACCGGTCGAGGGACTAGTATCTCCTACGAGCAGTACTTC.

This clone was recorded only once. The rearrangement joins TRBV3-1 (or the pseudogene TRBV3-2) to TRBJ1-6; 8 positions agree with TRBD1. This CDR3 is 14 amino acids long. The junction had 2 bases not matched to a gene; V was cut back by 4 bases and J by 6 bases. Germline V gene sequence: CDR1 LGHDT, CDR2 YNNKEL (reference sequence). CDR3 DNA sequence: TGTGCCAGCAGCCGACAGGGGATTAATTCACCCCTCCACTTT. Translated, it gives CASSRQGINSPLHF.

The chain recombines TRBV5-4 with TRBJ1-1; unclear D gene. The ends were cut back, 4 bases at V and 6 bases at J, with 19 bases in the middle. Per germline, CDR1 SGHNT and CDR2 YYREEE (reference sequence). The CDR3 contains 15 residues. The CDR3 here is CASSPGRSGRAEAFF. CDR3 nucleotide sequence: TGTGCCAGCAGCCCTGGACGAAGCGGGAGGGCTGAAGCTTTCTTT.

The genes are TRBV5-1 and TRBJ1-1; 8 nucleotides agree with TRBD1. This CDR3 comprises 14 residues. The germline V gene has CDR1 SGHRS and CDR2 YFSETQ. V lost 4 bases and J lost 5; bases outside the gene matches: 7. The CDR3 DNA follows: TGCGCCAGCAGCAAGACAGACAGGGGTACTGAAGCTTTCTTT. Encoded protein: CASSKTDRGTEAFF. The whole variable domain, remainder taken from reference TRBV5-1 and TRBJ1-1, is KAGVTQTPRYLIKTRGQQVTLSCSPISGHRSVSWYQQTPGQGLQFLFEYFSETQRNKGNFPGRFSGRQFSNSRSEMNVSTLELGDSALYLCASSKTDRGTEAFFGQGTRLTVV.

The chain has TRBV3-1 (or the pseudogene TRBV3-2) and TRBJ2-1; 9 nucleotides agree with TRBD1. Looked up from germline, CDR1 is LGHDT and CDR2 is YNNKEL (reference sequence). With V trimmed by 5 bases and J by 6 bases, 14 bases remained unmatched. This CDR3 region has 17 residues. CDR3 region: CASSSRGLGTGSNEQFF. The CDR3, as DNA: TGTGCCAGCAGCTCCAGGGGGTTGGGGACAGGGAGCAATGAGCAGTTCTTC.

This chain joins TRBV11-3 and TRBJ2-5; 8 nucleotides agree with TRBD2. Germline V gives CDR1 SGHNT, CDR2 YENEEA. Trimming took 5 bases from V and 5 from J; bases not matched to a gene: 7. This CDR3 is 14 amino acids long. Here the CDR3 DNA reads TGTGCCAGCAGCCTGGGCGGGGGGCAGGAGACCCAGTACTTC. Translated: CASSLGGGQETQYF.

The table lists this clone with a few counts. The chain couples TRBV10-3 to TRBJ2-7; the match to TRBD1 covers 8 bases. V lost 6 bases to trimming and J lost 2 bases; unmatched junction nucleotides: 6. Germline assignment: CDR1 ENHRY and CDR2 SYGVKD. The CDR3 is 14 residues long. CDR3 bases: TGTGCCATCAGGAAACAGGGGGGCCCCTACGAGCAGTACTTC. It specifies CAIRKQGGPYEQYF.

The chain joins TRBV12-5 to TRBJ1-3; D might be TRBD1 (6 bases). Trimming took 5 bases from V and 3 from J, leaving 14 bases between them. Germline V gene lookup returns CDR1 LGHNT and CDR2 FRNRAP. The CDR3 is made up of 15 amino acids. CDR3 residues: CASGLLTGGGNTIYF. CDR3 bases: TGTGCTAGTGGTCTGCTGACAGGAGGTGGAAACACCATATATTTT.

The V call is TRBV5-1, the J call TRBJ2-1; 15 bases fit TRBD2. CDR1 and CDR2 (germline): SGHRS, YFSETQ. This CDR3 spans 16 amino acids. V lost 0 bases to trimming and J lost 5 bases; unmatched junction nucleotides: 0. The CDR3 DNA reads as TGCGCCAGCAGCTTGGGGACTAGCGGGAGGGACAATGAGCAGTTCTTC. Protein: CASSLGTSGRDNEQFF.

This clone was counted only a few times. This chain uses TRBV12-5 with TRBJ2-3; D not certain. V was pared by 1 base and J by 4 bases, with 6 bases between. The germline gives CDR1 LGHNT, CDR2 FRNRAP. The CDR3 has 13 residues. The CDR3 DNA is TGTGCTAGTGGTTTGGACGGAGCAGATACGCAGTATTTT. Translating gives CASGLDGADTQYF.

The chain combines TRBV29-1 with TRBJ2-7; 9 bases line up with TRBD1. From germline, CDR1 is SQVTM and CDR2 ANQGSEA. The V and J ends lost 4 bases and 4 bases, in that order; junction bases with no gene match: 5. The CDR3 consists of 13 residues. Here the CDR3 DNA reads TGCAGCGTTGGGGGACAGGGACAATACGAGCAGTACTTC. It yields the protein CSVGGQGQYEQYF.

The J gene is TRBJ2-2, the V gene TRBV11-2, with D perhaps TRBD2 (6 bases). Germline CDR1 reads SGHAT; CDR2 reads FQNNGV. The V end lost 4 bases, the J end lost 3 bases, and 18 bases lay between the germline ends. The CDR3 has 17 residues. As DNA, the CDR3 is TGTGCCAGCAGCTCTCGCCTCTGGAGGAGGGACACCGGGGAGCTGTTTTTT. This gives the protein CASSSRLWRRDTGELFF.

The V call is TRBV5-8, the J call TRBJ2-3, with TRBD2 matching over 12 bases. Germline V gene data show CDR1 as SGHTS and CDR2 as YDEGEE. V was pared by 3 bases and J by 4 bases, with 6 bases of the junction left unmatched. The CDR3 covers 16 residues. DNA of the CDR3: TGTGCCAGCAGCTCGGCGACTAGCGGGGGAGCAGATACGCAGTATTTT. Its translation is CASSSATSGGADTQYF.

The gene calls are TRBV7-6 and TRBJ2-2, with D possibly being TRBD1 (5 bases). The V and J ends lost 2 bases and 5 bases respectively, with 15 bases between them. The V gene's germline CDR1 is SGHVS and CDR2 FNYEAQ. This CDR3 comprises 16 residues. CDR3 region: CASSLSHRNETGELFF. DNA for the CDR3: TGTGCCAGCAGCTTATCGCACAGGAATGAAACCGGGGAGCTGTTTTTT.